This entry concerns a single T cell receptor beta chain. Antigen: not known. These data belong to a study of blood T cells in healthy people across ages. Findings of the study overall: Age brought a roughly linear fall in TCR beta diversity measured per million T cells. Estimates of total diversity, which came from one million sequenced T cells, were considered to be underestimates.

A second PCR, run for about 7 to 12 cycles, used a sample-barcoded 5' primer plus a J-beta primer mix. Tagging of each cDNA molecule was performed by a template-switch adaptor with 12 random nucleotides. TCRdb analysed the 5' RACE reads with MiXCR anew, one entry per CDR3 protein. The sample records hundreds of thousands of distinct CDR3 sequences, roughly three fifths being singletons. V lost 5 bases, J lost 4 bases, and 5 bases stayed unmatched. The V gene's germline CDR1 is MNHEY and CDR2 SMNVEV (reference sequence). The CDR3 runs to 15 residues. This chain connects TRBV27 to TRBJ2-1; 10 positions agree with TRBD2. The sample consisted of blood. This clonotype was sampled from a man aged 40-49 years in good health. Here the CDR3 reads CASSAGTSAYNEQFF. The CDR3, as DNA: TGTGCCAGCAGTGCCGGGACTAGCGCTTACAATGAGCAGTTCTTC.